Below, one TCR beta chain is given with its context. This CDR3 region has 14 residues. Germline CDR1 reads SGHTA; CDR2 reads FQGNSA. Trimming left V 0 bases short and J 6 bases short, with 12 bases between. Vbeta (60) and Jbeta (13) primers were used in the PCR. The assay was immunoSEQ multiplex PCR, and TCRdb's table has in-frame clones only and misses some. The table has roughly 90,000 clones, 74% seen once. This entry comes from a study of cytomegalovirus exposure and HLA in healthy donors. The genes are TRBV7-2 and TRBJ2-7; no reliable D call. The sample taken for sequencing was PBMCs. This sequence was found in a man aged 25 to 45 in good health and CMV-seropositive. CDR3 in amino acids: CASSLATAMAEQYF. As DNA, the CDR3 is TGTGCCAGCAGCTTAGCCACAGCAATGGCCGAGCAGTACTTC.